This T cell receptor beta chain was sequenced during a study of blood T cell repertoires in COVID-19. Those who participated ranged in age from roughly 18 to 90 years and resided in roughly 26 US areas. The length of the CDR3 is 15 residues. Clones were read by immunoSEQ multiplex PCR, and TCRdb kept only the in-frame ones, dropping some. Here the sample spans some 130,000 clones, 86% being singletons. This receptor was taken from a man aged 50 to 59 who had recovered from COVID-19. Sequencing was performed on PBMCs or T cells enriched from blood (not recorded which). The chain uses TRBV21-1 and TRBJ2-1; TRBD2, the table's D call, was not compared with the DNA. TRBV21-1 is recorded as a pseudogene. CDR3 region: CASAEREGAYNEQFF. CDR3 coding DNA: TGTGCCAGCGCCGAGCGGGAGGGCGCTTACAATGAGCAGTTCTTC.